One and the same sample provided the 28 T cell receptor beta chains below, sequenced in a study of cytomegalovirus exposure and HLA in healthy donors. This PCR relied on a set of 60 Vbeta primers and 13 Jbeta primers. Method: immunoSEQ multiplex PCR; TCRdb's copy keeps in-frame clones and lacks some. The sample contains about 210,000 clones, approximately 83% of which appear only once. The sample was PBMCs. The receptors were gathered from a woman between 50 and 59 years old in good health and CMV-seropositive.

The CDR3 here is CASTFSDRGYNSPLHF. In DNA form, the CDR3 reads TGCGCCAGCACCTTTTCGGACAGGGGCTATAATTCACCCCTCCACTTT. The V call is TRBV5-1, the J call TRBJ1-6, with TRBD1 matching over 9 bases. V was clipped by 6 bases and J by 3 bases; unmatched bases: 7. Germline CDR1 is SGHRS and CDR2 is YFSETQ. The CDR3 sequence is 16 residues long. Based on the CDR3 plus reference TRBV5-1 and TRBJ1-6, the full variable domain is KAGVTQTPRYLIKTRGQQVTLSCSPISGHRSVSWYQQTPGQGLQFLFEYFSETQRNKGNFPGRFSGRQFSNSRSEMNVSTLELGDSALYLCASTFSDRGYNSPLHFGNGTRLTVT.

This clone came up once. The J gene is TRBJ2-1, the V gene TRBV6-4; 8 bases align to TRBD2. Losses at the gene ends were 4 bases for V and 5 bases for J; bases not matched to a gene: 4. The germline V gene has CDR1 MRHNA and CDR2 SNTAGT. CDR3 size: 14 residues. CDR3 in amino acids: CASSGGGGNNEQFF. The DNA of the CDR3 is TGTGCCAGCAGTGGGGGCGGGGGGAACAATGAGCAGTTCTTC.

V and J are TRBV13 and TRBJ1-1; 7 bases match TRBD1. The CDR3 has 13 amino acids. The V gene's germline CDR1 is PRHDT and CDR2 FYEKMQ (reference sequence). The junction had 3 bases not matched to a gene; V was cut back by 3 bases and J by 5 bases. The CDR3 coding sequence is TGTGCCAGCAGCTTCACAGGGGAGACTGAAGCTTTCTTT. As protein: CASSFTGETEAFF.

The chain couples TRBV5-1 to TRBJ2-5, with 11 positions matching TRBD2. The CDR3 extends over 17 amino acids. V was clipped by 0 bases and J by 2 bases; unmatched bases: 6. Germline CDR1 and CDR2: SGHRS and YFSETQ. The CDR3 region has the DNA TGCGCCAGCAGCTTGGGGGGGACTAGCGGACCGCAAGAGACCCAGTACTTC. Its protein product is CASSLGGTSGPQETQYF. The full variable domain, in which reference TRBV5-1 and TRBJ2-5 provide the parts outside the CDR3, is KAGVTQTPRYLIKTRGQQVTLSCSPISGHRSVSWYQQTPGQGLQFLFEYFSETQRNKGNFPGRFSGRQFSNSRSEMNVSTLELGDSALYLCASSLGGTSGPQETQYFGPGTRLLVL.

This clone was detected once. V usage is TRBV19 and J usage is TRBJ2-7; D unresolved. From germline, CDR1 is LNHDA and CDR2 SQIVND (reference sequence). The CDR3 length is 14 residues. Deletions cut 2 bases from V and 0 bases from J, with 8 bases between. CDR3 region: CASSIQDSSYEQYF. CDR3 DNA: TGTGCCAGTAGTATACAGGATAGCTCCTACGAGCAGTACTTC.

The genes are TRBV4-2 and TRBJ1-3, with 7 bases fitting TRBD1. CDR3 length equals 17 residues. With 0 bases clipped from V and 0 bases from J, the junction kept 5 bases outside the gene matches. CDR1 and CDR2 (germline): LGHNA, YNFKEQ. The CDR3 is CASSQDGDSFSGNTIYF. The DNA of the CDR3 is TGTGCCAGCAGCCAAGATGGGGACAGCTTCTCTGGAAACACCATATATTTT.

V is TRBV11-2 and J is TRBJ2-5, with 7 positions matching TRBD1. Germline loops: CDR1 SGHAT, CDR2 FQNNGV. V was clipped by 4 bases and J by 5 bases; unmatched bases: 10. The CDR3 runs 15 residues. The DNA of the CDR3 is TGTGCCAGCAGCTATACCAAGGGGGCAGGGGAGACCCAGTACTTC. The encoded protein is CASSYTKGAGETQYF.

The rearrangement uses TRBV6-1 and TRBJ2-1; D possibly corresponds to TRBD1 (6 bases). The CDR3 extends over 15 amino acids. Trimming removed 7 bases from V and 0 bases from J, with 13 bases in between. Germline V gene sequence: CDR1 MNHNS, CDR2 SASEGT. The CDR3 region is CASKIDRPSYNEQFF. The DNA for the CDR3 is TGTGCCAGCAAAATCGACAGGCCCTCCTACAATGAGCAGTTCTTC.

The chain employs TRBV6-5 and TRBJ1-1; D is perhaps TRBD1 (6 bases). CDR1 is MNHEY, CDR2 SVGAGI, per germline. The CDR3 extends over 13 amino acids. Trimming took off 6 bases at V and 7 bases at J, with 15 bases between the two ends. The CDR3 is CASRGQGRDEAFF. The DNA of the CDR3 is TGTGCCAGCAGGGGCCAGGGGAGGGATGAAGCTTTCTTT.

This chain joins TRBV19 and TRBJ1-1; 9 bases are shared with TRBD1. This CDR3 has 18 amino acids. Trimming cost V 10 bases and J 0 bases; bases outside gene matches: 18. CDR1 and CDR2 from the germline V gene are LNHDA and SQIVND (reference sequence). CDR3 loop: CATWFGTGQRGVNTEAFF. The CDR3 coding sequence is TGTGCCACCTGGTTTGGGACAGGGCAGAGAGGGGTGAACACTGAAGCTTTCTTT. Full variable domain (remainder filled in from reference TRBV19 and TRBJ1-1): DGGITQSPKYLFRKEGQNVTLSCEQNLNHDAMYWYRQDPGQGLRLIYYSQIVNDFQKGDIAEGYSVSREKKESFPLTVTSAQKNPTAFYLCATWFGTGQRGVNTEAFFGQGTRLTVV.

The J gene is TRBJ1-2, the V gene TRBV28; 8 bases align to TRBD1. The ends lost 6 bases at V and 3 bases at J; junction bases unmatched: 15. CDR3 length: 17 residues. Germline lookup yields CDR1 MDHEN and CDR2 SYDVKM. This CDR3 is CASRRGQGYNEYYGYTF. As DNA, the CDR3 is TGTGCCAGCAGGCGTGGACAGGGTTATAATGAATACTATGGCTACACCTTC.

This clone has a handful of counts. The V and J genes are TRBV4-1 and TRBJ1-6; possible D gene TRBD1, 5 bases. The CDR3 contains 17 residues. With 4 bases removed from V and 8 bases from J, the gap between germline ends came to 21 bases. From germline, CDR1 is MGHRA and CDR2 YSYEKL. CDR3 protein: CASSRGLRGGFDSPLHF. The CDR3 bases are TGCGCCAGCAGCCGAGGCCTCCGGGGGGGGTTCGATTCACCCCTCCACTTT.

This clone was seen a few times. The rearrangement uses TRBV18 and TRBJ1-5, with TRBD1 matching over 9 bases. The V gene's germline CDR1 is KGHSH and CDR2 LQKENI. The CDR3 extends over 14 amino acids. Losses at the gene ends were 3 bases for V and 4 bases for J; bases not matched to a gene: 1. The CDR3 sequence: CASSPGQGNQPQHF. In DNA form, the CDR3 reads TGTGCCAGCTCACCCGGACAGGGGAATCAGCCCCAGCATTTT.

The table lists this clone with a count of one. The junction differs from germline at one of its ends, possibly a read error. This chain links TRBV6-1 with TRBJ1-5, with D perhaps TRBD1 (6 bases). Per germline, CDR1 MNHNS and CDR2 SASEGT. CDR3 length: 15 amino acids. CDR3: CAISPTTGPNQPQHF. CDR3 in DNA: TGTGCCATCAGTCCTACGACAGGACCCAATCAGCCCCAGCATTTT.

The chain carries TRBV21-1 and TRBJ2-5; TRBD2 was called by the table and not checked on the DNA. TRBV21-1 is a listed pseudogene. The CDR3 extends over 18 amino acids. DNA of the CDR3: TGTGCCAGCAGCACCTCTGGACTAGCGGGGGGCTCCGGGGAGACCCAGTACTTC. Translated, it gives CASSTSGLAGGSGETQYF.

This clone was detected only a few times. The CDR3 region is CASSSPLAGVAFSYEQYF. Written as DNA, the CDR3 is TGTGCCAGCAGCTCACCTCTAGCGGGGGTGGCGTTCTCCTACGAGCAGTACTTC. This sequence joins TRBV7-9 and TRBJ2-7, with 10 bases aligning to TRBD2. Germline-derived CDR1 and CDR2 are SEHNR and FQNEAQ (reference sequence). This CDR3 comprises 18 residues. With V trimmed by 4 bases and J by 0 bases, 12 bases remained unmatched.

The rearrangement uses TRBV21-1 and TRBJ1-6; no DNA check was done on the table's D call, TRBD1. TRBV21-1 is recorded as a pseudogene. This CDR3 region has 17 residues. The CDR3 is CASSKWRTGGSISPLHF. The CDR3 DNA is TGTGCCAGCAGCAAATGGCGGACAGGGGGCTCGATATCACCCCTCCACTTT.

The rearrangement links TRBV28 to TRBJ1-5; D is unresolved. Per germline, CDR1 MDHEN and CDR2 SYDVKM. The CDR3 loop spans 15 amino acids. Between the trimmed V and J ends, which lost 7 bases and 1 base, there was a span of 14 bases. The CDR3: CASTTSGWSNQPQHF. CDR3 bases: TGTGCCAGCACCACCTCCGGGTGGAGCAATCAGCCCCAGCATTTT.

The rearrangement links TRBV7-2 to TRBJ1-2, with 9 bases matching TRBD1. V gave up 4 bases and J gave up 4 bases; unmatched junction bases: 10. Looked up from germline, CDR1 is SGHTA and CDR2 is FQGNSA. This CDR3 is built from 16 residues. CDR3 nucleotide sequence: TGTGCCAGCAGCTCACCCCGGGACAGGGACACCTATGGCTACACCTTC. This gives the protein CASSSPRDRDTYGYTF.

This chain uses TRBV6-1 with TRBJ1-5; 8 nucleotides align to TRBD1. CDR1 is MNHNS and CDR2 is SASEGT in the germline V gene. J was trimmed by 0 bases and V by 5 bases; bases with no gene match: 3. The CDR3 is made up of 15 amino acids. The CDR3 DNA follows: TGTGCCAGCAGTCGGGACAGGCTTAGCAATCAGCCCCAGCATTTT. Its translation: CASSRDRLSNQPQHF.

In nucleotides, the CDR3 is TGTGCCAGCAGCTCGGGGGACTATGGCTACACCTTC. Translating it yields CASSSGDYGYTF. The V gene is TRBV7-9, the J gene TRBJ1-2; the D gene is possibly TRBD1 (5 bases). Trimming took off 4 bases at V and 3 bases at J, with 6 bases between the two ends. Germline assignment: CDR1 SEHNR and CDR2 FQNEAQ (reference sequence). The CDR3 spans 12 residues. The complete variable domain, with remaining parts taken from reference TRBV7-9 and TRBJ1-2, reads DTGVSQNPRHKITKRGQNVTFRCDPISEHNRLYWYRQTLGQGPEFLTYFQNEAQLEKSRLLSDRFSAERPKGSFSTLEIQRTEQGDSAMYLCASSSGDYGYTFGSGTRLTVV.

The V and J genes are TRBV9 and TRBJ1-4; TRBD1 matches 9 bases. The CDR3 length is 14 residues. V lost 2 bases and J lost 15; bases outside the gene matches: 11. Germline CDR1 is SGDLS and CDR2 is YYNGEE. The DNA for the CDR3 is TGTGCCAGCAGCGTTAAAATACGGGACAGGGAGTTGTTTTTT. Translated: CASSVKIRDRELFF.

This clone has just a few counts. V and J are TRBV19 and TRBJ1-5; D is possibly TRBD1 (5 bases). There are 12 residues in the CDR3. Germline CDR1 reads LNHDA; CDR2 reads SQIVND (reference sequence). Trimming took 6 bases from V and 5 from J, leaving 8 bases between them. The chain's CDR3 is CASSQGYQPQHF. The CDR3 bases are TGTGCCAGTAGCCAGGGTTATCAGCCCCAGCATTTT.

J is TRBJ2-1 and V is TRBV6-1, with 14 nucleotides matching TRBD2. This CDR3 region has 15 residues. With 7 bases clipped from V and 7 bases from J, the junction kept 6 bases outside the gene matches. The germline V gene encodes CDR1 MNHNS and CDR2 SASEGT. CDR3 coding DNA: TGTGCCAGCAATACTGGACTAGCGGGGGGAAATGAGCAGTTCTTC. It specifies CASNTGLAGGNEQFF.

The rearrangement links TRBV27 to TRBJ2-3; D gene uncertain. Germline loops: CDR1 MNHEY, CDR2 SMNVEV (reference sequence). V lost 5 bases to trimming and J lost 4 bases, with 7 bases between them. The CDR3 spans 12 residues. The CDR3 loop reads CASSHIPDTQYF. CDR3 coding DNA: TGTGCCAGCAGTCACATTCCAGATACGCAGTATTTT.

The CDR3 loop reads CASSFLQANTGELFF. The CDR3 coding sequence is TGTGCCAGCAGTTTTCTCCAGGCGAACACCGGGGAGCTGTTTTTT. The chain is built from TRBV28 and TRBJ2-2; D remains ambiguous. Trimming cost V 3 bases and J 0 bases, with 8 bases left between them. Germline loops: CDR1 MDHEN, CDR2 SYDVKM. The CDR3 is made up of 15 amino acids.

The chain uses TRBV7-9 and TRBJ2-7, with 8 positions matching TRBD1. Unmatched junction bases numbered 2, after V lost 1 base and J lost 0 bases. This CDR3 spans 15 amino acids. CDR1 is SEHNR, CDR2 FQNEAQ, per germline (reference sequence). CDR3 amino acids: CASSLGGTGSYEQYF. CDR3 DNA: TGTGCCAGCAGCTTAGGTGGGACAGGCTCCTACGAGCAGTACTTC.

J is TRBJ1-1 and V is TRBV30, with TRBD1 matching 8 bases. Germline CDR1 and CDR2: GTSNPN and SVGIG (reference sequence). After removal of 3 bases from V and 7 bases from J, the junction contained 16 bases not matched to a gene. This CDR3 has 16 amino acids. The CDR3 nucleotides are TGTGCCTGGAGGGGGACAGGTGAGAGTTCTTACGGTGAAGCTTTCTTT. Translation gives CAWRGTGESSYGEAFF.